Given below is one T cell receptor (beta chain) in context. The CDR3 is 16 amino acids. Trimming stripped 2 bases from V and 7 bases from J, with 20 bases between. Germline CDR1 is MNHNS and CDR2 is SASEGT. Sequencing used immunoSEQ multiplex PCR; TCRdb keeps in-frame clones, though not all of them. In the table there are about 80,000 clones, around 94% of which are singletons. This specimen belongs to a study of T cell changes during pregnancy in multiple sclerosis. The receptor's source is a female donor in good health, enrolled as a control in a pregnancy study. The sequencing used peripheral blood, collected in the second trimester of pregnancy. The rearrangement joins TRBV6-1 to TRBJ1-2; D is unclear. CDR3 coding DNA: TGTGCCAGCAGTGAAAATCTAGGGCGGGGAGGTAGTGGCTACACCTTC. This encodes CASSENLGRGGSGYTF.